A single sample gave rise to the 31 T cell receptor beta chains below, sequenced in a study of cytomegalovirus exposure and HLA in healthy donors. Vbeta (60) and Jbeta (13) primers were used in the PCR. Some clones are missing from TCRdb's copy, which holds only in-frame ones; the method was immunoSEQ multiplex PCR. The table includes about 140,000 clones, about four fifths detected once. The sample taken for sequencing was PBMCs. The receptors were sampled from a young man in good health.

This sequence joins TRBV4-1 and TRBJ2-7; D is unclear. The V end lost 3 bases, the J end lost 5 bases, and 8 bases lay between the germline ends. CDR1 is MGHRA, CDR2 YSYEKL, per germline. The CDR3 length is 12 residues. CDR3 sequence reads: CASSHPRDEQYF. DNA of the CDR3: TGCGCCAGCAGCCACCCCCGTGACGAGCAGTACTTC.

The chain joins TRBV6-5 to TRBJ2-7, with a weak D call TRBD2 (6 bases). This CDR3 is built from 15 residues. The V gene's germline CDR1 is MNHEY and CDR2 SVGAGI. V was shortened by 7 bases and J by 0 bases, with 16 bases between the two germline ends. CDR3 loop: CASTPGEALSYEQYF. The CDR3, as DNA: TGTGCCAGCACCCCCGGGGAGGCTCTCTCCTACGAGCAGTACTTC.

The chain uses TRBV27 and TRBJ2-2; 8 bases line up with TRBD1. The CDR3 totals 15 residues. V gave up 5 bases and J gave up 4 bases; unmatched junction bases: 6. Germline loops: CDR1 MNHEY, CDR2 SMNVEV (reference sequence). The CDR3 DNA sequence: TGTGCCAGCAGTCCCCCGGGACAGGTCACCGGGGAGCTGTTTTTT. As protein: CASSPPGQVTGELFF.

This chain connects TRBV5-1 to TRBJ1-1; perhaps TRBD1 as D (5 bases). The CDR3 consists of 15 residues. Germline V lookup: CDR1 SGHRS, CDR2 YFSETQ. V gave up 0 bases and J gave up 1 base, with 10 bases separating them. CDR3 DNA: TGCGCCAGCAGCTTGGGGGGGGAATGGAACACTGAAGCTTTCTTT. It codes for CASSLGGEWNTEAFF.

CDR3 bases: TGTGCCAGCAGCCGCACACAGGGGGGCGAGCAGTACTTC. Protein sequence: CASSRTQGGEQYF. V and J are TRBV7-9 and TRBJ2-7; 8 bases are a match to TRBD1. The CDR3 is 13 residues long. Germline V gene sequence: CDR1 SEHNR, CDR2 FQNEAQ (reference sequence). The J segment lost 6 bases and the V segment lost 5 bases, leaving 6 bases of the junction unmatched.

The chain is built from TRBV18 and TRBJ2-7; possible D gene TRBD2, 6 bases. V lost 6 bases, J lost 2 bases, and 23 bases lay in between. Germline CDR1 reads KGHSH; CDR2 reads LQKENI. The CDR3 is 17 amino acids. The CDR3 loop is CASSIQEASAQTYEQYF. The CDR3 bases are TGTGCCAGCTCCATTCAAGAGGCTAGCGCTCAAACCTACGAGCAGTACTTC.

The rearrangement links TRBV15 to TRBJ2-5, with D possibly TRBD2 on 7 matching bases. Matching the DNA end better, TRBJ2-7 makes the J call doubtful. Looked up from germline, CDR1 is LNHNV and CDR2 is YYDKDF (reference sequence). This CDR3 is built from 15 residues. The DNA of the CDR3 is TGTGCCACTCAACGCGGGGGCGGGAGTGAATACGAGCAGTACTTC. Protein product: CATQRGGGSEYEQYF.

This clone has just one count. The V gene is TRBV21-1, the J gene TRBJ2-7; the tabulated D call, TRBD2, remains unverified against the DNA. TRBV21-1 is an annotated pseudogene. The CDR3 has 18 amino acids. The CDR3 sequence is CASSIFEGLADFSYEQYF. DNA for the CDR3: TGTGCCAGCAGCATATTCGAGGGACTCGCAGACTTCTCCTACGAGCAGTACTTC.

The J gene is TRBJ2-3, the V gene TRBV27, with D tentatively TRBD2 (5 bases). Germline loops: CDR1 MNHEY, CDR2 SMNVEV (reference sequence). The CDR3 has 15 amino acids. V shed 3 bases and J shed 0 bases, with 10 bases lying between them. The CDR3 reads CASSFWRASTDTQYF. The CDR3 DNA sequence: TGTGCCAGCAGTTTTTGGCGGGCAAGCACAGATACGCAGTATTTT.

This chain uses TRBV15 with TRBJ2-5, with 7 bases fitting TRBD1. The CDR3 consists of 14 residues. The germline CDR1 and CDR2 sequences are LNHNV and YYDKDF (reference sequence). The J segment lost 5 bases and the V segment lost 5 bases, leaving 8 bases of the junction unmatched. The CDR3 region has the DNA TGTGCCACCAGCGCTCGACAGGGATGGGAGACCCAGTACTTC. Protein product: CATSARQGWETQYF.

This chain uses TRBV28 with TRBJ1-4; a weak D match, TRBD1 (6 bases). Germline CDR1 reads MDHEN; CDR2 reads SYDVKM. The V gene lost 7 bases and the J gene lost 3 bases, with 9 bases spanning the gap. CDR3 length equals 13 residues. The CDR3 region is CASKDSPNEKLFF. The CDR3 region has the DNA TGTGCCAGCAAGGACAGCCCTAATGAAAAACTGTTTTTT.

CDR3 residues: CAWSVRPGGAEQYF. The CDR3 bases are TGTGCCTGGAGTGTAAGGCCGGGGGGGGCCGAGCAGTACTTC. The chain has TRBV30 and TRBJ2-7, with TRBD2 identical over 8 bases. Germline lookup yields CDR1 GTSNPN and CDR2 SVGIG (reference sequence). The CDR3 extends over 14 amino acids. Germline trimming cut 0 bases from V and 6 bases from J; bases unmatched to any gene: 7.

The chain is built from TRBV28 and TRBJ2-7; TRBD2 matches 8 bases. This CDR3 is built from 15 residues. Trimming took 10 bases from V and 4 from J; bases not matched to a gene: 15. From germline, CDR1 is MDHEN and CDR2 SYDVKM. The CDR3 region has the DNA TGTGCCACCCTGGCGGGGGGACCCCCCTCTTACGAGCAGTACTTC. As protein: CATLAGGPPSYEQYF.

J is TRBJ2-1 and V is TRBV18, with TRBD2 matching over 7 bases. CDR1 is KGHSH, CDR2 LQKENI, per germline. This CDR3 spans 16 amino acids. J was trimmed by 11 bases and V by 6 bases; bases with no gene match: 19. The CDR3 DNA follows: TGTGCCAGCTCGTCCGGGATTGCTAGCGGCTCAATGAAGCAGTTCTTC. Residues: CASSSGIASGSMKQFF.

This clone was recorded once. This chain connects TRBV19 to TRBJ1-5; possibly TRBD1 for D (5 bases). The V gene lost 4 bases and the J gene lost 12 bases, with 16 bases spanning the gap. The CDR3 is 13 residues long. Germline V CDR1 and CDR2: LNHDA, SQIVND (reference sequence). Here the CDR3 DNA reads TGTGCCAGTAGTAATCAGGGTTTGGGGTACCAGCATTTT. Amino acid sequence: CASSNQGLGYQHF. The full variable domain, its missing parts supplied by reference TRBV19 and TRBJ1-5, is DGGITQSPKYLFRKEGQNVTLSCEQNLNHDAMYWYRQDPGQGLRLIYYSQIVNDFQKGDIAEGYSVSREKKESFPLTVTSAQKNPTAFYLCASSNQGLGYQHFGDGTRLSIL.

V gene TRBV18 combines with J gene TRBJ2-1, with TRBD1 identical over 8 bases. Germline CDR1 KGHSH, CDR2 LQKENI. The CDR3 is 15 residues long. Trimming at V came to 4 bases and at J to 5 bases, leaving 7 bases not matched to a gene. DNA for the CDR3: TGTGCCAGCTCACGACGACAGGGGAAAGACAATGAGCAGTTCTTC. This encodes CASSRRQGKDNEQFF.

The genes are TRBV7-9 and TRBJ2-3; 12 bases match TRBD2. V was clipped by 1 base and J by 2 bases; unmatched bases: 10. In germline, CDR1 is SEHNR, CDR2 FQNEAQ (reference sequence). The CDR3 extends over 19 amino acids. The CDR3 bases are TGTGCCAGCAGCTTAGTCCCTCCGCTAGCGGGAGGGGTCACAGATACGCAGTATTTT. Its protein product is CASSLVPPLAGGVTDTQYF.

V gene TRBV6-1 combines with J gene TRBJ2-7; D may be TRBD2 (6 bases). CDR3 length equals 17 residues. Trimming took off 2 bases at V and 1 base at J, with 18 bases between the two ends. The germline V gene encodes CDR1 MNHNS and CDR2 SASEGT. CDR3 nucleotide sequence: TGTGCCAGCAGTGAATTAGTTATAGGGACTGTGTCCTACGAGCAGTACTTC. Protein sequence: CASSELVIGTVSYEQYF.

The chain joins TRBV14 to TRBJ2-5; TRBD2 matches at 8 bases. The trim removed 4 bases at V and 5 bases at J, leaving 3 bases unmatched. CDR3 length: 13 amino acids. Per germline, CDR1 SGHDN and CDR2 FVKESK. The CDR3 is CASSPGGPETQYF. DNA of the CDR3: TGTGCCAGCAGCCCGGGAGGGCCGGAGACCCAGTACTTC.

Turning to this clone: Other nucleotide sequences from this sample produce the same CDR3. The CDR3 nucleotides are TGCGCCAGCAGCTCTGGACAGACGAACACTGAAGCTTTCTTT. Translated, it gives CASSSGQTNTEAFF. The genes are TRBV5-1 and TRBJ1-1; tentative D call: TRBD1 (6 bases). The germline V gene encodes CDR1 SGHRS and CDR2 YFSETQ. The CDR3 is 14 residues long. Trimming left V 3 bases short and J 1 base short, with 10 bases between.

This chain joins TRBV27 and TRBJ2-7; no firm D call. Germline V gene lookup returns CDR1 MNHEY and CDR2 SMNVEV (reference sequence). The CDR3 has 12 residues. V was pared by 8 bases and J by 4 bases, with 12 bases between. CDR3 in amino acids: CASGPTTYEQYF. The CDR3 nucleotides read TGTGCCAGCGGCCCGACAACTTACGAGCAGTACTTC.

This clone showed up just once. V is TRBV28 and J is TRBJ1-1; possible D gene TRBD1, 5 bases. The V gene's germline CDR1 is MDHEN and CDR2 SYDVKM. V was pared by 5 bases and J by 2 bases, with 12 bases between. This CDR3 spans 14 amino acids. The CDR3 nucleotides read TGTGCCAGCAGTATCAGGGAGGGAAACACTGAAGCTTTCTTT. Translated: CASSIREGNTEAFF.

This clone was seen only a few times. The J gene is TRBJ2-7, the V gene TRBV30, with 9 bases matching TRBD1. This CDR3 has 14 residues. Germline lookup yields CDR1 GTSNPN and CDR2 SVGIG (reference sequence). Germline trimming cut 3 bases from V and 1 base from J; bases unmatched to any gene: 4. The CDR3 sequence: CAWRGDRASYEQYF. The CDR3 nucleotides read TGTGCCTGGAGGGGGGACAGGGCATCCTACGAGCAGTACTTC.

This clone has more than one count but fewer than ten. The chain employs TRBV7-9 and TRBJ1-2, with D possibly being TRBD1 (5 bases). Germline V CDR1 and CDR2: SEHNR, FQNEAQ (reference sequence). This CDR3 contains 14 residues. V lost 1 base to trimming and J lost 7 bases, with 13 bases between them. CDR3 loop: CASSLEAWGTGYTF. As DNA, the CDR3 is TGTGCCAGCAGCTTAGAGGCTTGGGGCACTGGCTACACCTTC.

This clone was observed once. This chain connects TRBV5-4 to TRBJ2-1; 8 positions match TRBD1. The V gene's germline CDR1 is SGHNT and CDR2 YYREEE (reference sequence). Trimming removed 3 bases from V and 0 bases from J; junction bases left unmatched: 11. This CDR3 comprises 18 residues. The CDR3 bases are TGTGCCAGCAGCTCAGGGGGCGGTGGGGGGAGCTCCTACAATGAGCAGTTCTTC. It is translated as CASSSGGGGGSSYNEQFF.

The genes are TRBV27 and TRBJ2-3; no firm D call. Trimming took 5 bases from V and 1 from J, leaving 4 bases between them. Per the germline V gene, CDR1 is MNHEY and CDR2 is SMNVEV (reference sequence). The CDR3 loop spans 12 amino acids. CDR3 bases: TGTGCCAGCAGTCCGGGCACAGATACGCAGTATTTT. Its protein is CASSPGTDTQYF.

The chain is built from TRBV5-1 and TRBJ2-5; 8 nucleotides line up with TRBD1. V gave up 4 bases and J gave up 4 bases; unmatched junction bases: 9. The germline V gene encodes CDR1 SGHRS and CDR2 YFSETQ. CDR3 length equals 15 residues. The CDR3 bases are TGCGCCAGCAGCACCTCAGGGGGCGCCCTAGAGACCCAGTACTTC. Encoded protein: CASSTSGGALETQYF.

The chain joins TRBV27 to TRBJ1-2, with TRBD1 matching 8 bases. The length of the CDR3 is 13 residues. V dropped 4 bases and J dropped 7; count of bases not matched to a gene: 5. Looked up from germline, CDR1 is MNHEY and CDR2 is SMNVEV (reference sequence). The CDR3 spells CASSSGTGSGYTF. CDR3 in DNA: TGTGCCAGCAGTTCAGGGACAGGCTCTGGCTACACCTTC.

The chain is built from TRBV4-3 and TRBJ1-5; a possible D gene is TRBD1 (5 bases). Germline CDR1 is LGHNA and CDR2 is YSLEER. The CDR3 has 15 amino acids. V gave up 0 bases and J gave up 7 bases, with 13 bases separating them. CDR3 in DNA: TGCGCCAGCAGCCAAGAGGACGGAAGGGGACAGCCCCAGCATTTT. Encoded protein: CASSQEDGRGQPQHF.

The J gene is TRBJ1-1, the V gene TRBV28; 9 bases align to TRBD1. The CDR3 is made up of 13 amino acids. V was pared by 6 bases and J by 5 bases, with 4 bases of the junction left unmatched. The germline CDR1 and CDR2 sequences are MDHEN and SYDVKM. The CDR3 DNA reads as TGTGCCAGCAGGACAGGGGGGCGGACTGAAGCTTTCTTT. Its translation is CASRTGGRTEAFF.

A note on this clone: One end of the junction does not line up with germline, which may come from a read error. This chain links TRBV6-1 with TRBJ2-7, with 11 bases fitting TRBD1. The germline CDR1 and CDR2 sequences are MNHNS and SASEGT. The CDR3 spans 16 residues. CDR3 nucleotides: TGTGCCAGCAGTGATTTGTGGACAGGGGGCTCCTACGGGCAGTACTTC. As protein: CASSDLWTGGSYGQYF.